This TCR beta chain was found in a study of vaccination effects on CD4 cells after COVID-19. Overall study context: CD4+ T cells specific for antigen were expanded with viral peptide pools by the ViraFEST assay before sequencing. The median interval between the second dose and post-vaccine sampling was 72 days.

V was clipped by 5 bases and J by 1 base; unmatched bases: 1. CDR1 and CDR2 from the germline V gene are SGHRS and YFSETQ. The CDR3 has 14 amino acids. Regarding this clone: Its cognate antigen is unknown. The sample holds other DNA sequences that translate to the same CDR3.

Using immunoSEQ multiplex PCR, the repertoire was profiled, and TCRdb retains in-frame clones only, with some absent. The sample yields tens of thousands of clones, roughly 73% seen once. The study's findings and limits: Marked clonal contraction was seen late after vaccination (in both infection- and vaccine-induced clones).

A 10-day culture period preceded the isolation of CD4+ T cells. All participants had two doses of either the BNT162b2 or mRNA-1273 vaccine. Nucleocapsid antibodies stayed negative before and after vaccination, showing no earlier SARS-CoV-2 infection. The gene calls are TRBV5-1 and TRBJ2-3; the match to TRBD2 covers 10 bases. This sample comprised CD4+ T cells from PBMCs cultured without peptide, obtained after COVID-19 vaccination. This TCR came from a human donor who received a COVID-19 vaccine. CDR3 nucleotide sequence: TGCGCCAGCAGTCTAGCGGGGGGCACAGATACGCAGTATTTT. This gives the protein CASSLAGGTDTQYF.